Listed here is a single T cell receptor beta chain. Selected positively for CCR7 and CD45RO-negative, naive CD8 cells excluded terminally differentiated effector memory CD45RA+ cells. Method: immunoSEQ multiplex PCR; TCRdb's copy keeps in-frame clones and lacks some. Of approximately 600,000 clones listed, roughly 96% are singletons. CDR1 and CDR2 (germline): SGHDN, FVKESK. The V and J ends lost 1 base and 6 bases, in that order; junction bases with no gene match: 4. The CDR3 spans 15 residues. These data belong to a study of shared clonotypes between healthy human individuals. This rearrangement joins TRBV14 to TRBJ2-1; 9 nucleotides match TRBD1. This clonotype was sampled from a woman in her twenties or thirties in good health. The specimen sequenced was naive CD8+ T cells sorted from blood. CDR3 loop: CASSQGTGGLNEQFF. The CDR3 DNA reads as TGTGCCAGCAGCCAAGGTACAGGGGGCCTCAATGAGCAGTTCTTC. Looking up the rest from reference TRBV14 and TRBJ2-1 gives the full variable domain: EAGVTQFPSHSVIEKGQTVTLRCDPISGHDNLYWYRRVMGKEIKFLLHFVKESKQDESGMPNNRFLAERTGGTYSTLKVQPAELEDSGVYFCASSQGTGGLNEQFFGPGTRLTVL.